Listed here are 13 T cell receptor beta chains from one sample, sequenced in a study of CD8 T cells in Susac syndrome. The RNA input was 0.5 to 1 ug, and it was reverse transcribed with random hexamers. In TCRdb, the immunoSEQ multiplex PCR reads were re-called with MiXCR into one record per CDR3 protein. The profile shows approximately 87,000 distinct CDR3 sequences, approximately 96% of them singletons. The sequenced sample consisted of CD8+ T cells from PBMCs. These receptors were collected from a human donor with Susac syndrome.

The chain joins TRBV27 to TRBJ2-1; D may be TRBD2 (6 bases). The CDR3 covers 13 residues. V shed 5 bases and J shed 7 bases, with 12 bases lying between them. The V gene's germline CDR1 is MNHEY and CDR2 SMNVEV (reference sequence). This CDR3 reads CASSRGLRNEQFF. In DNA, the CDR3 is TGTGCCAGCAGTAGAGGACTAAGGAATGAGCAGTTCTTC.

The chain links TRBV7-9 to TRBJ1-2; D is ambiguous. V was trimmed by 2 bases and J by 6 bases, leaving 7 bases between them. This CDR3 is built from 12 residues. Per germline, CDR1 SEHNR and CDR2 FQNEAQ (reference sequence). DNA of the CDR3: TGTGCCAGCAGCTTAAGTACCGATGGCTACACCTTC. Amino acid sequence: CASSLSTDGYTF.

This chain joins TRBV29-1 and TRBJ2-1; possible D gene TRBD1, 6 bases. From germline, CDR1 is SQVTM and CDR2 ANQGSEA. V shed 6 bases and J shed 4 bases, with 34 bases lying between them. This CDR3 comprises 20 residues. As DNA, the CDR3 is TGCAGCGTGCATGGCTTTACAGGGTCTCGGGTGGTTGAAGGTTACAATGAGCAGTTCTTC. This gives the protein CSVHGFTGSRVVEGYNEQFF.

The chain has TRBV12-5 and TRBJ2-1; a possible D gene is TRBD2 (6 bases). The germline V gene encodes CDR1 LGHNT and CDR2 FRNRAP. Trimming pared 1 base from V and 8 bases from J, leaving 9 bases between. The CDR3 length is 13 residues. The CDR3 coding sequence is TGTGCTAGTGGTTTGGCGGGAGTGGATGAGCAGTTCTTC. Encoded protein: CASGLAGVDEQFF.

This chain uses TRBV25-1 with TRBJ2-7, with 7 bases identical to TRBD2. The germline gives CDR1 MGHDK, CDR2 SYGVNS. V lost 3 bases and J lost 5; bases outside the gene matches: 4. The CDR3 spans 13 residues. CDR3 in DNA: TGTGCCAGCAGTGAGACTAGCTTCCACGAGCAGTACTTC. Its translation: CASSETSFHEQYF.

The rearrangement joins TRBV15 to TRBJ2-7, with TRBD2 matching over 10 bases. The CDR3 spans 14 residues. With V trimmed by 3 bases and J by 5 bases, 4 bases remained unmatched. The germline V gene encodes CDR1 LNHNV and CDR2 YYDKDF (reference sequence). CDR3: CATSSLAGEDEQYF. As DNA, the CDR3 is TGTGCCACCAGCAGCCTAGCGGGAGAGGACGAGCAGTACTTC.

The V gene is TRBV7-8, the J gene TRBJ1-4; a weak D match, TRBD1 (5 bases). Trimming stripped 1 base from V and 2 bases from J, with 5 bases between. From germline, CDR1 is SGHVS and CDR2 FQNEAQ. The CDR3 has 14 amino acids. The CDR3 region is CASSLGGTNEKLFF. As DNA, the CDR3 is TGTGCCAGCAGCTTAGGGGGGACTAATGAAAAACTGTTTTTT.

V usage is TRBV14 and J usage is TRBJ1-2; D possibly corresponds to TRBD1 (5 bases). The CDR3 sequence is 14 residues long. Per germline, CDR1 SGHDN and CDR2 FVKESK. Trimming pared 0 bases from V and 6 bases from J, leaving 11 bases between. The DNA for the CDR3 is TGTGCCAGCAGCCAAGAAAGTCAGGGCGATGGCTACACCTTC. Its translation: CASSQESQGDGYTF.

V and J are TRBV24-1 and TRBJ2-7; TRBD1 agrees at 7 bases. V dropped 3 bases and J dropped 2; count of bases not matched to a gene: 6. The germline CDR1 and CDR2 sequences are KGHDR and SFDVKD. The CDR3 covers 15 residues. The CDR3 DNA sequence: TGTGCCACCAGTGATCTGCCGACAGGGACCTACGAGCAGTACGTC. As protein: CATSDLPTGTYEQYV.

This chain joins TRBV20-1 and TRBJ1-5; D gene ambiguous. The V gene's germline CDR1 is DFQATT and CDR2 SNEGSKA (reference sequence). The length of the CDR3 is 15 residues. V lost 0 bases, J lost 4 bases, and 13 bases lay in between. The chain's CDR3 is CSARDPEALNQPQHF. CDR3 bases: TGCAGTGCTAGAGATCCGGAGGCCCTAAATCAGCCCCAGCATTTT.

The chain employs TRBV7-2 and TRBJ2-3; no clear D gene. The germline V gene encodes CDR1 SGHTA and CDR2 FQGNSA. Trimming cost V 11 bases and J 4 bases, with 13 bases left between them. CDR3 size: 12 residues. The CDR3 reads CASAHRPDTQYF. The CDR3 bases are TGTGCCTCCGCTCATCGCCCAGATACGCAGTATTTT.

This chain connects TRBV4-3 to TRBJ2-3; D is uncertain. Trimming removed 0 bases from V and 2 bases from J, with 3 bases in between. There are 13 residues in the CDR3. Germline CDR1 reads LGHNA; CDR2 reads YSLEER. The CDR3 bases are TGCGCCAGCAGCCAAGATCACACAGATACGCAGTATTTT. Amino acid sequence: CASSQDHTDTQYF.

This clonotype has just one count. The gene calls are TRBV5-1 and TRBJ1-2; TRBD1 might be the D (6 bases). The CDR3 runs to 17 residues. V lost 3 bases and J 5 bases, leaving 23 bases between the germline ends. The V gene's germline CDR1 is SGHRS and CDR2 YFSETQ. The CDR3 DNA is TGCGCCAGCAGCTGGATTGGCAGGGGAACGGTTGGGTATGGCTACACCTTC. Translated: CASSWIGRGTVGYGYTF. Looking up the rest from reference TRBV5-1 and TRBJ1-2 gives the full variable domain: KAGVTQTPRYLIKTRGQQVTLSCSPISGHRSVSWYQQTPGQGLQFLFEYFSETQRNKGNFPGRFSGRQFSNSRSEMNVSTLELGDSALYLCASSWIGRGTVGYGYTFGSGTRLTVV.